These 2 T cell receptor beta chains came from one sample sequenced in a study of blood T cell repertoires in COVID-19. Measured with immunoSEQ multiplex PCR; TCRdb has only the in-frame clones, and not every one. The sample has 310,000 or so clones, more than 70% seen once. The sequenced material came from peripheral blood. These receptors were obtained from a woman between 45 and 65 years old with acute or convalescent COVID-19.

The chain combines TRBV20-1 with TRBJ1-4; D gene uncertain. CDR1 is DFQATT, CDR2 SNEGSKA, per germline (reference sequence). CDR3 size: 11 residues. CDR3 residues: CSALNTEKLFF. CDR3 sequence (DNA): TGCAGCGCCTTGAACACTGAAAAACTGTTTTTT.

This clone was seen just once. V and J are TRBV2 and TRBJ1-1; 7 positions agree with TRBD1. The CDR3 sequence is 15 residues long. V lost 5 bases and J lost 2; bases outside the gene matches: 8. Germline-derived CDR1 and CDR2 are SNHLY and FYNNEI. The CDR3, as DNA: TGTGCCAGCAGTTCCGGACAGGCACTTAACACTGAAGCTTTCTTT. Its protein is CASSSGQALNTEAFF.